A single sample gave rise to the 5 T cell receptor beta chains below, sequenced in a study of CD8+CD57+ T cells in acquired aplastic anemia listed by TCRdb under 2018. The patients picked for sequencing were ones in whom flow cytometry had shown an expansion of CD8+CD57+ cells. The reads were generated on an Illumina HiSeq 2000. TCR beta VDJ combination and CDR3 sequence profiling used genomic DNA as the template. TCRdb took the public reads, trimmed them with fastp at Q25, ran MiXCR for clone calling and kept in-frame beta chains. Every distinct CDR3 protein forms one entry, paired with its most common genes and DNA. For this sample the table gives a few hundred thousand distinct CDR3 sequences, of which almost 50% were detected only once. The ten largest clones take up about 20% of the sample. Sequencing input: sorted CD4+, CD8+, or CD8+CD57+ T cells (not recorded which) from PBMCs. The receptors originated from a human donor with aplastic anemia.

This clonotype was seen at least ten times. The chain joins TRBV20-1 to TRBJ1-6; unclear D gene. V was shortened by 3 bases and J by 8 bases, with 14 bases between the two germline ends. The germline V gene encodes CDR1 DFQATT and CDR2 SNEGSKA (reference sequence). This CDR3 is 14 amino acids long. As DNA, the CDR3 is TGCAGTGCTAGTTCCCTGGTTGATGATTCACCCCTCCACTTT. It specifies CSASSLVDDSPLHF.

This clonotype was counted ten times or more. The V gene is TRBV11-1, the J gene TRBJ2-7; D tentatively reads TRBD1 or TRBD2 (5 bases each). V shed 5 bases and J shed 3 bases, with 20 bases lying between them. The CDR3 loop spans 16 amino acids. From germline, CDR1 is SGHAT and CDR2 FQDESV (reference sequence). As DNA, the CDR3 is TGTGCCAGCAGCCCATCTGGGAGACAGTCGGGCTACGAGCAGTACTTC. Its protein is CASSPSGRQSGYEQYF.

This clonotype occurred many times. This chain connects TRBV6-1 to TRBJ2-7; 7 positions agree with TRBD1. The length of the CDR3 is 13 residues. V shed 3 bases, J shed 4 bases, and the junction held 3 bases outside the gene matches. Germline V gene sequence: CDR1 MNHNS, CDR2 SASEGT. CDR3 DNA: TGTGCCAGCAGTGACGTGACAGGGTACGAGCAGTACTTC. Encoded protein: CASSDVTGYEQYF.

This clonotype was counted ten times or more. This sequence joins TRBV5-5 and TRBJ2-3; 8 bases map to TRBD2. The CDR3 covers 16 residues. CDR1 and CDR2 (germline): SGHKS, YYEKEE (reference sequence). J was trimmed by 6 bases and V by 4 bases; bases with no gene match: 13. The CDR3 nucleotides are TGTGCCAGCAGCAGAGTATTAGCGGGGACGGGGGATACGCAGTATTTT. This gives the protein CASSRVLAGTGDTQYF. The complete variable domain, with remaining parts taken from reference TRBV5-5 and TRBJ2-3, reads DAGVTQSPTHLIKTRGQQVTLRCSPISGHKSVSWYQQVLGQGPQFIFQYYEKEERGRGNFPDRFSARQFPNYSSELNVNALLLGDSALYLCASSRVLAGTGDTQYFGPGTRLTVL.

This clonotype was seen at least ten times. This chain connects TRBV7-9 to TRBJ2-5, with TRBD1 matching over 11 bases. The CDR3 is made up of 19 amino acids. J was trimmed by 3 bases and V by 2 bases; bases with no gene match: 14. Germline CDR1 is SEHNR and CDR2 is FQNEAQ (reference sequence). The CDR3 protein is CASSLPSPSGTGGEETQYF. The DNA for the CDR3 is TGTGCCAGCAGCTTACCCTCCCCGTCCGGGACAGGGGGTGAAGAGACCCAGTACTTC.